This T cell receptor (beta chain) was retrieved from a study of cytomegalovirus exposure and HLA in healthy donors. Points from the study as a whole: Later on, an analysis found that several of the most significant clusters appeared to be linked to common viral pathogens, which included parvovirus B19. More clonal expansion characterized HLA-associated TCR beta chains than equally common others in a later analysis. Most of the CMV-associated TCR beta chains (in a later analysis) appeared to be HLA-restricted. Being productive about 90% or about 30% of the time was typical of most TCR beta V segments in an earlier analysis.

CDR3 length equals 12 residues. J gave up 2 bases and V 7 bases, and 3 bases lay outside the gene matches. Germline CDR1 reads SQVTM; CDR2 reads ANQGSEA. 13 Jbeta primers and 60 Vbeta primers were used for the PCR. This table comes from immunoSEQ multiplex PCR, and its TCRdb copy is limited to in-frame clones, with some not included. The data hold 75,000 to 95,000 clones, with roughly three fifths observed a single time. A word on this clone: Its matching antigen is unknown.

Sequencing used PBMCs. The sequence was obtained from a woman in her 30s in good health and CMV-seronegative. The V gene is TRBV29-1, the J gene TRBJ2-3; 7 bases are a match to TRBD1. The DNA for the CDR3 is TGCAGCGCGGGACAGAACACAGATACGCAGTATTTT. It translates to CSAGQNTDTQYF.